These T cell receptor beta chains were read from a single sample in a study of CD8+CD57+ T cells in acquired aplastic anemia. TCRdb used MiXCR to reprocess the reads, holding one entry per CDR3 protein. The table records about 190,000 distinct CDR3 sequences, roughly half of them present only once. Sample: sorted CD4+, CD8+, or CD8+CD57+ T cells (not recorded which) from PBMCs. These receptors were taken from a human donor with aplastic anemia. CDR3s include the opening cysteine and the closing phenylalanine or tryptophan. D genes are given only for firm matches. Size is stated for part of the rows, as once, few or many counts, or as a class when the clone is expanded.

.,few,TRBV7-3,TRBJ2-2,13,CASSFQLSGELFF,TGTGCCAGCAGCTTCCAGTTGTCCGGGGAGCTGTTTTTT
TRBD2,few,TRBV2,TRBJ2-7,16,CASRTPTLADHYEQYF,TGTGCCAGCAGGACCCCGACACTAGCGGACCACTACGAGCAGTACTTC
.,.,TRBV2,TRBJ2-3,13,CASSPFTTDTQYF,TGTGCCAGCAGTCCGTTCACCACAGATACGCAGTATTTT
.,.,TRBV9,TRBJ1-5,14,CASSLWNSNQPQHF,TGTGCCAGCAGCCTGTGGAATAGCAATCAGCCCCAGCATTTT
.,.,TRBV7-9,TRBJ2-5,15,CAIPFQGERQETQYF,TGTGCCATCCCGTTCCAGGGTGAACGCCAAGAGACCCAGTACTTC
.,many,TRBV19,TRBJ2-3,14,CASRMGGAVDTQYF,TGTGCCAGTAGGATGGGGGGAGCGGTAGATACGCAGTATTTT
TRBD2,.,TRBV11-2,TRBJ2-2,14,CATRAAGDTGELFF,TGTGCCACCCGCGCCGCGGGAGACACCGGGGAGCTGTTTTTT
TRBD2,many,TRBV20-1,TRBJ2-1,19,CSARDWGLAGSPRDNEQFF,TGCAGTGCTAGAGATTGGGGACTAGCGGGATCTCCTCGGGACAATGAGCAGTTCTTC
.,.,TRBV30,TRBJ2-7,13,CAWGVYRRYEQYF,TGTGCCTGGGGTGTATATCGGCGCTACGAGCAGTACTTC
TRBD1,.,TRBV24-1,TRBJ2-3,15,CATSDPQGAGDTQYF,TGTGCCACCAGTGATCCACAGGGGGCAGGGGATACGCAGTATTTT
.,.,TRBV29-1,TRBJ1-2,14,CSVAVNLRAYGYTF,TGCAGCGTTGCCGTAAATCTGCGGGCCTATGGCTACACCTTC
TRBD2,many,TRBV5-1,TRBJ2-7,17,CASSQGLAGGSSYEQYF,TGCGCCAGCAGCCAGGGACTAGCGGGGGGGAGCTCCTACGAGCAGTACTTC
TRBD1,.,TRBV20-1,TRBJ1-1,12,CSAEGQGTEAFF,TGCAGTGCTGAGGGACAGGGCACTGAAGCTTTCTTT
.,many,TRBV5-1,TRBJ2-1,12,CASSFVGTEQFF,TGCGCCAGCAGCTTTGTCGGGACTGAGCAGTTCTTC
TRBD2,many,TRBV7-2,TRBJ2-7,16,CASSHPSWASGYEQYF,TGTGCCAGCAGCCACCCCTCTTGGGCTAGCGGCTACGAGCAGTACTTC
TRBD2,once,TRBV5-4,TRBJ2-7,17,CASSLGLAGGKYREQYF,TGTGCCAGCAGCCTGGGACTAGCGGGAGGAAAATATCGGGAGCAGTACTTC
.,.,TRBV7-2,TRBJ2-1,10,CASSLVEQFF,TGTGCCAGCAGCTTAGTTGAGCAGTTCTTC
TRBD2,many,TRBV7-8,TRBJ2-1,15,CASTVGSGRVGEQFF,TGTGCCAGCACCGTCGGTAGCGGGAGGGTGGGTGAGCAGTTCTTC
TRBD2,.,TRBV6-1,TRBJ2-3,13,CASNILATDTQYF,TGTGCCAGCAATATACTAGCGACAGACACGCAGTATTTT
.,.,TRBV10-1,TRBJ2-7,17,CASSESSRTEPGSEQYF,TGCGCCAGCAGTGAGTCCAGTCGGACGGAGCCAGGGAGCGAGCAGTACTTC
.,few,TRBV10-3,TRBJ2-2,16,CAIRTPRGENTGELFF,TGTGCCATCAGGACCCCAAGGGGGGAGAACACCGGGGAGCTGTTTTTT
.,.,TRBV20-1,TRBJ1-4,10,CSVQEEKLFF,TGCAGTGTACAAGAAGAAAAACTGTTTTTT
.,.,TRBV20-1,TRBJ2-3,12,CSDLPPTDTQYF,TGCAGTGACCTTCCCCCCACAGATACGCAGTATTTT
.,.,TRBV6-2/TRBV6-3,TRBJ1-1,16,CASSYFLTWGRAEAFF,TGTGCCAGCAGTTACTTCTTGACATGGGGAAGGGCTGAAGCTTTCTTT
.,.,TRBV20-1,TRBJ2-3,13,CSVSNGYRDTRYF,TGCAGTGTCAGCAATGGTTACAGGGATACGCGGTATTTT
.,.,TRBV20-1,TRBJ2-2,11,CSAIRTGELLF,TGCAGTGCTATCAGGACCGGGGAGCTGCTTTTT
TRBD1,.,TRBV25-1,TRBJ2-1,15,CASSDNRDRGNEQFF,TGTGCCAGCAGTGACAACCGGGACAGAGGCAATGAGCAGTTCTTC
.,.,TRBV13,TRBJ1-2,16,CASSLGIHSEGHGYTF,TGTGCCAGCAGCTTAGGTATCCACTCCGAGGGCCATGGCTACACCTTC
.,.,TRBV3-1,TRBJ2-5,13,CASSLDSRETQYF,TGTGCCAGCAGTCTAGATAGTAGGGAGACCCAGTACTTC
TRBD1,.,TRBV19,TRBJ2-2,13,CASSSGQGLPLFF,TGTGCCAGTAGTTCGGGACAGGGCCTACCCCTGTTTTTT
.,many,TRBV20-1,TRBJ2-1,16,CSAQSRGLVIFREQFF,TGCAGTGCTCAATCCCGGGGCCTAGTTATATTTCGTGAGCAGTTCTTC
.,.,TRBV25-1,TRBJ1-1,12,CATIGLNTEAFF,TGTGCCACTATTGGTCTGAACACTGAAGCTTTCTTT
.,many,TRBV6-1,TRBJ2-1,14,CASSQRSSYNEQFF,TGTGCCAGCAGTCAGCGGAGCTCCTACAATGAGCAGTTCTTC
.,few,TRBV7-8,TRBJ2-5,13,CASNNRVEETQYF,TGTGCCAGCAACAACAGGGTTGAGGAGACCCAGTACTTC
.,many,TRBV10-2,TRBJ2-1,16,CASSDPTAISYNEQFF,TGCGCCAGCAGTGACCCGACAGCGATCTCCTACAATGAGCAGTTCTTC
TRBD2,.,TRBV7-3,TRBJ2-3,17,CASSSQSERGSTDTQYF,TGTGCCAGCAGCTCCCAAAGCGAGCGGGGTAGCACAGATACGCAGTATTTT
.,.,TRBV20-1,TRBJ1-6,16,CSARLSGEGWNSPLHF,TGCAGTGCTAGACTCAGTGGCGAGGGATGGAATTCACCCCTCCACTTT
.,.,TRBV7-9,TRBJ1-6,15,CASSPRGGHNSPLHF,TGTGCCAGCAGCCCCCGAGGGGGGCATAATTCACCCCTCCACTTT
TRBD1,few,TRBV12-3/TRBV12-4,TRBJ1-5,17,CASSLRRQGRSNQPQHF,TGTGCCAGCAGTCTCAGGAGACAGGGCAGATCCAATCAGCCCCAGCATTTT
TRBD1,.,TRBV5-1,TRBJ2-3,18,CASSLAYGTGARTDTQYF,TGCGCCAGCAGCTTGGCCTATGGGACAGGGGCCCGCACAGATACGCAGTATTTT